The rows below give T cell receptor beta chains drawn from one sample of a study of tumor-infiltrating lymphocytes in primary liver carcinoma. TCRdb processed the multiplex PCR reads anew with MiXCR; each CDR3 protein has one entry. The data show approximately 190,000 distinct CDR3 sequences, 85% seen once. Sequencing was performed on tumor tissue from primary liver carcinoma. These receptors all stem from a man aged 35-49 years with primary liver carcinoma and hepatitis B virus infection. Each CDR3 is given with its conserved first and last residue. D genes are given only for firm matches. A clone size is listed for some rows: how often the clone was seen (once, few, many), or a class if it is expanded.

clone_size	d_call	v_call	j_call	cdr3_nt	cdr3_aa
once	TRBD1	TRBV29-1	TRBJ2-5	TGCGGGGGAAAAGCAGGGGGTACCCAGTACTTC	CGGKAGGTQYF
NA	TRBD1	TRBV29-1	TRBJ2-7	TGCAGGGTTGAAGAGGGGACAGGGGGGGAGCAGTACTTC	CRVEEGTGGEQYF
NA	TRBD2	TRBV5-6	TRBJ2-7	TGTGCCAGCAGCACTAGGGGACTAGCGGAATATGAGCAGTACTTC	CASSTRGLAEYEQYF
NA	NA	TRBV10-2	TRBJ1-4	TGCGCCAGCAGTAAGGTCCCCAAAGAAAAACTGTTTTTT	CASSKVPKEKLFF
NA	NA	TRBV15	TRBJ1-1	TGTGTCACTAGCAGAGATCATGCGGGGACTGAAGCTTTCTTT	CVTSRDHAGTEAFF
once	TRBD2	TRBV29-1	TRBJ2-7	TGCAACGTCGTGACTAGCGGGAGGTCTGGGGAGCAGTACTTC	CNVVTSGRSGEQYF
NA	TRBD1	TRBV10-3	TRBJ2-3	TGTGCCGTATCCGGGACAGGGGGCACAGATAAGCAGTTTTTT	CAVSGTGGTDKQFF
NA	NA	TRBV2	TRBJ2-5	TGTGCCAGCAGTCGACTAACAGCTGGGCAAGAGACCCAGTGCTTC	CASSRLTAGQETQCF
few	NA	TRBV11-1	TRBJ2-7	TGTGCCAGCACCTCATCCCGTGACTCCTCCTACAAGCAGTACTTC	CASTSSRDSSYKQYF
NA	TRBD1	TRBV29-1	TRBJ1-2	TGCTGTGTCCGATCAGGGGGCGCCTATGGGTACACCTTC	CCVRSGGAYGYTF
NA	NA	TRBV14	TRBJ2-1	TGTGCCATCAGCCAAAATCTCGACACCAGTGGGCAGTTCTTC	CAISQNLDTSGQFF
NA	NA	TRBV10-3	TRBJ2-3	TGTGCCATCAGTGAAGCGAGCGGGTACATAGATACACAGTATTTT	CAISEASGYIDTQYF
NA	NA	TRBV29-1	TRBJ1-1	TGCTGCGTTGCCCCGGGATGGGCAATGAACACTGAAACTTTCTTT	CCVAPGWAMNTETFF
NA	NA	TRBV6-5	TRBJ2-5	TGTGCCAAACTCGCGAGACGTCCGCTCCAAGAGATCCAGTACTTC	CAKLARRPLQEIQYF
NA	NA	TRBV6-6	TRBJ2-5	TGTGCCAGTGGGACTGCACAAGAGACCCAGTACTTC	CASGTAQETQYF
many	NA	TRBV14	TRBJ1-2	TGTGCCAGCAGCCAAGGGGGGCACATCTCTGGCTACACCTTC	CASSQGGHISGYTF
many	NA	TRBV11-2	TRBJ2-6	TGTGCCAGCAGCTTAGTAGGGGGGGCCAACGTCCTGACTTTC	CASSLVGGANVLTF
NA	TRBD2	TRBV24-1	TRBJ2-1	TGTGCCACCAGTGACGCCACTAGCGTCCAGAAGAATGAGCAGTTCTTC	CATSDATSVQKNEQFF
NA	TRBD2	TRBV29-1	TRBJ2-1	TGCCGCGTTGGACTAGCGGGAGGGTTCTACGATGAGCAGGTCTTC	CRVGLAGGFYDEQVF
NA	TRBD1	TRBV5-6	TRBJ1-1	TGTTCCAGCAGCGCAAGACAGGGGCGGACTGAAGCTTTCTTT	CSSSARQGRTEAFF
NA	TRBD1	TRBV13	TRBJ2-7	TGTGCCAGCAGCTTATGGGGACAGGCCAACGAGCAGTACTTC	CASSLWGQANEQYF
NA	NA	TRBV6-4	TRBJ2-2	TGTGCCAGTAGTAACTCGAACACCGGGGAGCTGTTTTTT	CASSNSNTGELFF
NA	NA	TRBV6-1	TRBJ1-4	TGTGCCAGCATTATAATGGACACTATTGAAAAACTGTTTTTT	CASIIMDTIEKLFF
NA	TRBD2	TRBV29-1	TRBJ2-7	TGCAGCGTCGGGACTAGCGCGAGGTCTGGGGAGCAGTACTTT	CSVGTSARSGEQYF
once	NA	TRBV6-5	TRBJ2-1	TGTGCCAGCAGTCTACAGGGATTCTACAATGAGCAGTCCTTC	CASSLQGFYNEQSF
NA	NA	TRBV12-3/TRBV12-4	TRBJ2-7	TGTGCTAGCATTCGATCCTACGAGCAGTACTTC	CASIRSYEQYF
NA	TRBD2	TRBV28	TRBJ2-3	TGTGCCAGCAGTTTAGGGACTAACGGAAGCACAGATACGCAGTATTTT	CASSLGTNGSTDTQYF
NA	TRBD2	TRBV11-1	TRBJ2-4	TGTGCCAGCATCTTTCCCGGGACTAGTGGGACCAAATACATTCAGTATTTC	CASIFPGTSGTKYIQYF
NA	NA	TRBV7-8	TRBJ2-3	TGTGCCAGCAGCCCCCTTAGGACTCTCACAAATATGCAGTATTTT	CASSPLRTLTNMQYF
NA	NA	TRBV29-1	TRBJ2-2	TGCAGCGTCCTCGGTCTGGGACCCATCGGGGACCTGTTTTTT	CSVLGLGPIGDLFF
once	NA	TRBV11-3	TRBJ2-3	TGTGCCAGCTGCCCAGGGATCCAGCGGGCCTTGGATAAGCAGTATTTT	CASCPGIQRALDKQYF
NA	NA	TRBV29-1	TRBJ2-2	TGCAGCGTTATGTACACCGGGGAGCAGTTATTT	CSVMYTGEQLF
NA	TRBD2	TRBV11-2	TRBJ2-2	TGTGCCAGCAACAAGAGCGGGAATCCCGGGGAGCTGTTTTTT	CASNKSGNPGELFF
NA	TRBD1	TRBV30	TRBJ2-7	TGCGCCTGGAGTAATACCGGGACAGGGGACAAGCAATACTTC	CAWSNTGTGDKQYF
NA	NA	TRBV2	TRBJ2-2	TGTGCCAGCAGTGAAACGTCGAACACCGGGAAGCTGTTTTTT	CASSETSNTGKLFF
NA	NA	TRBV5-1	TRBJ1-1	TGCGCCAGCAGCTCCAGGGGAAAGGAGAACACTGAAGCTTTCTTT	CASSSRGKENTEAFF
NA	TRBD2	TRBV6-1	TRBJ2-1	TGTGCCATCACCCTAGGCGGGGGGGCCCACAATGAGCAGTTCTTC	CAITLGGGAHNEQFF
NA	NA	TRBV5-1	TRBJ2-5	TGCGCCAGCAGCTTCACATGGCAGGAGACCCAGCACTTC	CASSFTWQETQHF
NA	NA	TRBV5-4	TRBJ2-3	TGCGCCAGCAGGCGGACGTCTAGCACAGATACGCAGTATTTT	CASRRTSSTDTQYF
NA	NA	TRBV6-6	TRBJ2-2	TGTGTCATCTCCATGGCCCGAGGGACCGGGGAGCTGTTTTTT	CVISMARGTGELFF
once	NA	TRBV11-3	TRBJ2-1	TGTGCCAGCAACTTAGGAGTCTCGAACAATGAACTGTTCTTC	CASNLGVSNNELFF
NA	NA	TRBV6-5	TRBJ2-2	TGTGCCAGGAGCCGTAGCGGACTCACCGAGGAGCTGTTTTTT	CARSRSGLTEELFF
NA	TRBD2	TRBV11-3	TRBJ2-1	TGTGACATCAGCACTAGGACTAGCGGGCTATACAATGAGCAGTTCTTC	CDISTRTSGLYNEQFF
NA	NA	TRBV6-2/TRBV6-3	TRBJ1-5	TGTGCCAACAGCCTCGACAGGAGAAATGAGCCCCAGCATTTT	CANSLDRRNEPQHF
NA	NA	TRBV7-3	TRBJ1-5	TGTGCCAGCAGCTTAAGGCTAGTGGCCGGGGCAGATACGCAGCATTTT	CASSLRLVAGADTQHF
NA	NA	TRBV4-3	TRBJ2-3	TGCGCCAGCATCCAGGGCACAGATACGCAGTATTTT	CASIQGTDTQYF
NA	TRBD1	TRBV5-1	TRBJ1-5	TGCGCCAGCAGCTGGAGGGAACAGGGGCTAAATCAGCCCCAGCATTTT	CASSWREQGLNQPQHF
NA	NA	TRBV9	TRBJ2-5	TGTGCCAGTAGCGTAGGGCACAGGGCAGAAGAGACCCAGTACTTC	CASSVGHRAEETQYF
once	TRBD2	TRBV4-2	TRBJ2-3	TGTGCCAGCAGCCAGACCTCTACCTCTAGCGGGAGGTACACAGATACGCAGTACTTT	CASSQTSTSSGRYTDTQYF
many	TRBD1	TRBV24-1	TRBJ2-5	TGTGCCACCAGTGCGGGCAAAAGACAAGGGGGCAGGGAGACCCAGTACTTC	CATSAGKRQGGRETQYF
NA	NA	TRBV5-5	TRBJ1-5	TGTGTCAGACACCGGGGGGCCCTACCTCAGCCCCAGCATTTT	CVRHRGALPQPQHF
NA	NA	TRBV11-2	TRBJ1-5	TGTGCCAGCAGCTTGGTAGTTGTAACAGGGAGCAATCAGACCCAGCATTTT	CASSLVVVTGSNQTQHF
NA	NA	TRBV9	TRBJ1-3	TGTGCCAGCAGCTCAGCTAGCGTACGGACTAACACCATATATTTT	CASSSASVRTNTIYF
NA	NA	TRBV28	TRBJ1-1	TGTACCAGCAGTTTTCAGGATGCGGCTTTCTTT	CTSSFQDAAFF
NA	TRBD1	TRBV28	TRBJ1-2	TGTGCCAGCAGTTCCGGACAGGAGGCTAGGTATGGCTCCACCTTC	CASSSGQEARYGSTF